The 15 T cell receptor beta chains below come from one sample, sequenced in a study of T-cell memory formation after mild COVID-19. Each CDR3 protein is one row after TCRdb ran MiXCR on the 5' RACE reads. The table lists around 430,000 distinct CDR3 sequences, more than 15% of them singletons. The sequencing input was PBMCs or a T cell subset sorted from them (not recorded which). These receptor sequences come from a man between 18 and 35 years old who had mild COVID-19 (a few samples of this study predate the infection). Cell type and time point are not known.

The sample holds a few counts of this clonotype. The genes are TRBV5-1 and TRBJ2-1; D is ambiguous. Germline CDR1 is SGHRS and CDR2 is YFSETQ. Between the trimmed V and J ends, which lost 0 bases and 7 bases, there was a span of 11 bases. The CDR3 spans 14 residues. The CDR3 nucleotides read TGCGCCAGCAGCTTGGCTGGAGTAGGAAATGAGCAGTTCTTC. This encodes CASSLAGVGNEQFF.

CDR3 in amino acids: CASSPGQPRAFF. As DNA, the CDR3 is TGTGCCAGCAGCCCGGGACAGCCGAGGGCTTTCTTT. The rearrangement links TRBV12-3 or TRBV12-4 to TRBJ1-1, with 7 bases aligning to TRBD1. With 6 bases clipped from V and 11 bases from J, the junction kept 9 bases outside the gene matches. CDR3 length equals 12 residues.

The table lists this clonotype with many counts. The J gene is TRBJ2-1, the V gene TRBV10-1, with D possibly TRBD2 on 5 matching bases. Trimming took 0 bases from V and 7 from J, leaving 10 bases between them. The CDR3 has 14 residues. From germline, CDR1 is WNHNN and CDR2 SYGVQD (reference sequence). As DNA, the CDR3 is TGCGCCAGCAGTGAGTCCTCAGGCGGGAATGAGCAGTTCTTC. As protein: CASSESSGGNEQFF.

This clonotype came up a few times. This chain joins TRBV7-9 and TRBJ2-5, with no clear D. The CDR3 contains 12 residues. From germline, CDR1 is SEHNR and CDR2 FQNEAQ (reference sequence). The V end lost 3 bases, the J end lost 5 bases, and 7 bases lay between the germline ends. CDR3 nucleotides: TGTGCCAGCAGCTTCTACGGGGAGACCCAGTACTTC. Translation gives CASSFYGETQYF. Together with reference TRBV7-9 and TRBJ2-5, the CDR3 gives the full variable domain: DTGVSQNPRHKITKRGQNVTFRCDPISEHNRLYWYRQTLGQGPEFLTYFQNEAQLEKSRLLSDRFSAERPKGSFSTLEIQRTEQGDSAMYLCASSFYGETQYFGPGTRLLVL.

This clonotype was detected a few times. The V and J genes are TRBV12-3 or TRBV12-4 and TRBJ1-2; D ambiguous. Between the trimmed V and J ends, which lost 3 bases and 7 bases, there was a span of 12 bases. The CDR3 spans 13 residues. The CDR3 protein is CASSFPLLSGYTF. Here the CDR3 DNA reads TGTGCCAGCAGTTTTCCCTTGCTGAGTGGCTACACCTTC.

On this clonotype itself: A much larger clonotype is one base distant, so this may be a read error. This chain joins TRBV6-5 and TRBJ2-6; D ambiguous. Germline V gene lookup returns CDR1 MNHEY and CDR2 SVGAGI. The CDR3 loop spans 15 amino acids. V gave up 2 bases and J gave up 0 bases, with 5 bases separating them. Here the CDR3 reads CASSYGLSGANVLTF. In DNA, the CDR3 is TGTGCCAGCAGTTACGGGCTCTCTGGGGCCAACGTCCTGACTTTC.

This CDR3 is CASSLRVDNEQFF. DNA for the CDR3: TGTGCCAGCAGCTTGCGTGTAGACAATGAGCAGTTCTTC. The V call is TRBV7-3, the J call TRBJ2-1; D unresolved. This CDR3 has 13 residues. From germline, CDR1 is SGHTA and CDR2 FQGTGA. Trimming removed 3 bases at V and 5 bases at J, with 8 bases between.

This clonotype showed up just a few times. This chain connects TRBV5-1 to TRBJ2-5; D may be TRBD2 (5 bases). Germline CDR1 is SGHRS and CDR2 is YFSETQ. With 7 bases removed from V and 5 bases from J, the gap between germline ends came to 15 bases. This CDR3 region has 13 residues. In DNA form, the CDR3 reads TGCGCCAGCGGGGTCTCGGAGCGGGAGACCCAGTACTTC. Amino acids: CASGVSERETQYF.

This clonotype was seen a few times. V and J are TRBV28 and TRBJ2-5; a possible D gene is TRBD2 (6 bases). Per germline, CDR1 MDHEN and CDR2 SYDVKM. With 6 bases removed from V and 0 bases from J, the gap between germline ends came to 11 bases. The CDR3 consists of 14 residues. CDR3 region: CASSGREYQETQYF. In DNA, the CDR3 is TGTGCCAGCAGCGGACGGGAGTACCAAGAGACCCAGTACTTC.

There are a few counts of this clonotype. V is TRBV7-3 and J is TRBJ2-2, with D unresolved. Looked up from germline, CDR1 is SGHTA and CDR2 is FQGTGA. CDR3 length: 14 amino acids. V shed 3 bases and J shed 3 bases, with 8 bases lying between them. The chain's CDR3 is CASSFARDTGELFF. The CDR3 region has the DNA TGTGCCAGCAGCTTCGCTCGGGACACCGGGGAGCTGTTTTTT. The full variable domain, rest sourced from reference TRBV7-3 and TRBJ2-2, is GAGVSQTPSNKVTEKGKYVELRCDPISGHTALYWYRQSLGQGPEFLIYFQGTGAADDSGLPNDRFFAVRPEGSVSTLKIQRTERGDSAVYLCASSFARDTGELFFGEGSRLTVL.

The gene calls are TRBV6-2 or TRBV6-3 and TRBJ2-7; 10 positions agree with TRBD1. Germline trimming cut 4 bases from V and 2 bases from J; bases unmatched to any gene: 5. Germline CDR1 MNHEY, CDR2 SVGEGT. This CDR3 is 15 amino acids long. This CDR3 is CASSSWDRGAYEQYF. CDR3 DNA sequence: TGTGCCAGCAGTTCCTGGGACAGGGGAGCCTACGAGCAGTACTTC.

This clonotype was seen a handful of times. This sequence joins TRBV4-1 and TRBJ1-5; D not resolved. The CDR3 is made up of 15 amino acids. Per germline, CDR1 MGHRA and CDR2 YSYEKL. V shed 2 bases and J shed 2 bases, with 10 bases lying between them. CDR3 in DNA: TGCGCCAGCAGCCAACCGGGCCGGGGCAATCAGCCCCAGCATTTT. It yields the protein CASSQPGRGNQPQHF.

The V and J genes are TRBV4-2 and TRBJ1-2; 9 bases fit TRBD1. The CDR3 is 14 amino acids. CDR1 and CDR2 from the germline V gene are LGHNA and YNFKEQ. After removal of 6 bases from V and 8 bases from J, the junction contained 10 bases not matched to a gene. The chain's CDR3 is CASSRTGGAGGYTF. CDR3 nucleotide sequence: TGTGCCAGCAGTCGCACAGGGGGCGCGGGGGGCTACACCTTC.

This clonotype was seen ten or more times. The chain carries TRBV5-1 and TRBJ2-3; D is unclear. From germline, CDR1 is SGHRS and CDR2 YFSETQ. CDR3 length: 15 amino acids. V was pared by 4 bases and J by 2 bases, with 14 bases between. CDR3 nucleotide sequence: TGCGCCAGCAGCGCGGACCCAACCTACACAGATACGCAGTATTTT. The encoded protein is CASSADPTYTDTQYF.

This clonotype was counted a few times. The rearrangement uses TRBV15 and TRBJ2-7; 7 nucleotides align to TRBD2. Per the germline V gene, CDR1 is LNHNV and CDR2 is YYDKDF (reference sequence). This CDR3 has 13 amino acids. After removal of 5 bases from V and 4 bases from J, the junction contained 5 bases not matched to a gene. In DNA form, the CDR3 reads TGTGCCACCAGCGGGAGGGACGGGTACGAGCAGTACGTC. This translates into CATSGRDGYEQYV.